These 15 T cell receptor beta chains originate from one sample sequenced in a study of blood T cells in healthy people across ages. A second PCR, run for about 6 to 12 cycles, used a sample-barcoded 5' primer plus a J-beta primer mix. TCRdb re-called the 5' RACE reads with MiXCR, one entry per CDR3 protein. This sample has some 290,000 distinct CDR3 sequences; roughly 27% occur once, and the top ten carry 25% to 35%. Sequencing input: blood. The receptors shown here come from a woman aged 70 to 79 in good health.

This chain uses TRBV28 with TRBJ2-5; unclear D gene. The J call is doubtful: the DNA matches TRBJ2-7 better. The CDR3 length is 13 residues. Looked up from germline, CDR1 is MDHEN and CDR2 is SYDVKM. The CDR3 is CASSHQRSYEQYF. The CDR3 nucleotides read TGTGCCAGCAGCCACCAACGCTCCTACGAGCAGTACTTC.

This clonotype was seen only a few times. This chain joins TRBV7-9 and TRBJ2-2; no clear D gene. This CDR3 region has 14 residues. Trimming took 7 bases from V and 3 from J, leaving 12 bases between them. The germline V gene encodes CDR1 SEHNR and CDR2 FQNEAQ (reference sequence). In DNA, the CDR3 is TGTGCCAGCACCACGGTGGCTTACACCGGGGAGCTGTTTTTT. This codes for CASTTVAYTGELFF.

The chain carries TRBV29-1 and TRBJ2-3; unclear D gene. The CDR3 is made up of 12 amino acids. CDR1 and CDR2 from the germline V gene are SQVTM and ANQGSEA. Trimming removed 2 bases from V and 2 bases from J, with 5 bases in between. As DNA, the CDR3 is TGCAGCGTTGAATGGGACACAGATACGCAGTATTTT. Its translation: CSVEWDTDTQYF.

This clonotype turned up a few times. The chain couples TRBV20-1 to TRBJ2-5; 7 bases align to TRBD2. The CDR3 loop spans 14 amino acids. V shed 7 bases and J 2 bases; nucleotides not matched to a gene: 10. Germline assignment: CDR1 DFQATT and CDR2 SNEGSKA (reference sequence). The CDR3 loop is CSVLRLADQETQYF. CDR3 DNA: TGCAGTGTCCTCCGGCTAGCGGATCAAGAGACCCAGTACTTC.

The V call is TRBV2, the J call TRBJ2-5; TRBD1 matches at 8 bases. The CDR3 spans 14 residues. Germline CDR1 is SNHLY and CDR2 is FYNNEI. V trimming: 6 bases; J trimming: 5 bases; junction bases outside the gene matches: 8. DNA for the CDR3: TGTGCCAGCAGACGCTCAGGGGGCATCGAGACCCAGTACTTC. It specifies CASRRSGGIETQYF.

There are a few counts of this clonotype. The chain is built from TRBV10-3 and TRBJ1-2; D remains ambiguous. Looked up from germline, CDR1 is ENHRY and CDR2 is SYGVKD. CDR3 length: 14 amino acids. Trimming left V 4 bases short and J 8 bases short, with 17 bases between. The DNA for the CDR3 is TGTGCCATCAGTGGGGCGCCAGAGGGAGGAGGCTACACCTTC. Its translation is CAISGAPEGGGYTF.

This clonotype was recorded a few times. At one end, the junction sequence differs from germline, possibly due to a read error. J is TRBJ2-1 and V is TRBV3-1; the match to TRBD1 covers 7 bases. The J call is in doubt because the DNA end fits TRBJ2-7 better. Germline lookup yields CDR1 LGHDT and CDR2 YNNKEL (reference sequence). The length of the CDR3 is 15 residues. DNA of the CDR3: TGCGCCAGCAGCCAAGCTAAGACAGGGAGCTACGAGCAGTACTTC. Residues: CASSQAKTGSYEQYF.

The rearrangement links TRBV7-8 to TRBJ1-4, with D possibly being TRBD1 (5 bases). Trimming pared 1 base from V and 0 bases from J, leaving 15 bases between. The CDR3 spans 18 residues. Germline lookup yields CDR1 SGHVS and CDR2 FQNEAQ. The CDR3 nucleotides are TGTGCCAGCAGCTTAGGGGGCGCCACTTCCGCAACTAATGAAAAACTGTTTTTT. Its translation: CASSLGGATSATNEKLFF.

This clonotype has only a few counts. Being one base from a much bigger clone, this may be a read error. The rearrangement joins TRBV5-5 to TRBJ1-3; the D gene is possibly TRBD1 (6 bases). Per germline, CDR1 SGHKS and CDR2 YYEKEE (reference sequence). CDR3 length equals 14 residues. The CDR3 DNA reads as TGTGCCAGCAGCTTTGACAGGTCTGGAAGCACCATATATTTT. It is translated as CASSFDRSGSTIYF.

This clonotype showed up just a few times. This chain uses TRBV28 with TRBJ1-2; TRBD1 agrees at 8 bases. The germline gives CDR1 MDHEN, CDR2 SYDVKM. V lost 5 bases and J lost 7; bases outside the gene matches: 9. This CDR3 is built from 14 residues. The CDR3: CASSPGQTGGGYTF. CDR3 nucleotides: TGTGCCAGCAGTCCTGGACAAACAGGGGGTGGCTACACCTTC.

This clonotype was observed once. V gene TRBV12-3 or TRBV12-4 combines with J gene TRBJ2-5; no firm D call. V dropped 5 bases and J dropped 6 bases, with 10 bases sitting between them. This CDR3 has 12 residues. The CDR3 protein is CASSTLQKTQYF. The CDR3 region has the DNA TGTGCCAGCAGTACCCTCCAGAAGACCCAGTACTTC.

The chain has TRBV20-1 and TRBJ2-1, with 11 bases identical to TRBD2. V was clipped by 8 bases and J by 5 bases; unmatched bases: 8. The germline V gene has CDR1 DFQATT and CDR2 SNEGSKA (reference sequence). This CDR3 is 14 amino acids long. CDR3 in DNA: TGCAGTCCTCGACTAGCGGGAACCAACAATGAGCAGTTCTTC. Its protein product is CSPRLAGTNNEQFF.

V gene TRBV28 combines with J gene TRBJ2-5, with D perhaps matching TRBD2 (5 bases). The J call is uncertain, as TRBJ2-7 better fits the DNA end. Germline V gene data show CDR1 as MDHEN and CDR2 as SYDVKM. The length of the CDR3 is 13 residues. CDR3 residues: CASSGSVPYEQYF. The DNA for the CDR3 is TGTGCCAGCAGTGGGAGCGTGCCCTACGAGCAGTACTTC.

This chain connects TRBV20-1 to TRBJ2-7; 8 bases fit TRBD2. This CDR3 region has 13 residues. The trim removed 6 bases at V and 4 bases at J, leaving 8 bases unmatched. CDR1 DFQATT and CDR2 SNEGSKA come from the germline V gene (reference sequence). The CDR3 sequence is CSAPGLGSYEQYF. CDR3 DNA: TGCAGTGCCCCGGGACTAGGATCTTACGAGCAGTACTTC.

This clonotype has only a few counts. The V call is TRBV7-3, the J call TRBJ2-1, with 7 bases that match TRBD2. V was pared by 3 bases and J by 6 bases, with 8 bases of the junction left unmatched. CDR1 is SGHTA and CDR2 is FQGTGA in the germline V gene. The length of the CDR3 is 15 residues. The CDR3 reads CASSLGGRAGNEQFF. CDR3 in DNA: TGTGCCAGCAGCTTGGGGGGGAGGGCCGGCAATGAGCAGTTCTTC.